The 12 T cell receptor beta chains presented below share a single source sample, sequenced in a study of relationships among human T cell subsets. After CD25, CD56 and CD294 bead selections, the flow-through was collected as Th1 cells. TCR alpha and beta CDR3s were amplified from mRNA by semiquantitative ARM-PCR. Exponential amplification used communal superprimers after tagged nested gene-specific primers in ARM-PCR. Each CDR3 protein is one row after TCRdb ran MiXCR on the multiplex PCR reads. The profile covers roughly 13,000 distinct CDR3 sequences, with around two thirds appearing a single time and less than 35% taken by the ten largest. The sequenced sample consisted of CD4+ Th1 cells sorted from blood. The receptors were sampled from a man aged 40-49 years in good health.

V is TRBV11-3 and J is TRBJ2-1; possibly TRBD2 for D (6 bases). CDR1 and CDR2 from the germline V gene are SGHNT and YENEEA. The CDR3 loop spans 15 amino acids. Trimming removed 0 bases at V and 7 bases at J, with 13 bases between. In DNA form, the CDR3 reads TGTGCCAGCAGCTTAGAGGACGGAGGAGGGAATGAGCAGTTCTTC. Translating it yields CASSLEDGGGNEQFF.

The chain links TRBV11-3 to TRBJ2-2, with D possibly TRBD2 on 6 matching bases. Trimming left V 0 bases short and J 6 bases short, with 11 bases between. This CDR3 has 15 residues. CDR1 is SGHNT and CDR2 is YENEEA in the germline V gene. This chain's CDR3 is CASSLDGGGAGELFF. CDR3 DNA: TGTGCCAGCAGCTTAGATGGCGGCGGGGCCGGGGAGCTGTTTTTT.

V and J are TRBV25-1 and TRBJ2-5; 10 nucleotides match TRBD2. From germline, CDR1 is MGHDK and CDR2 SYGVNS. The CDR3 has 15 amino acids. V was clipped by 5 bases and J by 5 bases; unmatched bases: 8. CDR3 region: CASSSPSGGAETQYF. Here the CDR3 DNA reads TGTGCCAGCAGTAGTCCCAGCGGGGGGGCGGAGACCCAGTACTTC.

The chain combines TRBV19 with TRBJ2-7; D uncertain. V lost 4 bases and J 2 bases, leaving 12 bases between the germline ends. This CDR3 has 14 amino acids. The germline gives CDR1 LNHDA, CDR2 SQIVND (reference sequence). The CDR3 here is CASSSAEGAYEQYF. The CDR3 nucleotides read TGTGCCAGTAGTAGTGCAGAAGGTGCCTACGAGCAGTACTTC.

Comments on this clonotype: One end of the junction is discordant with germline, which a read error may explain. The rearrangement links TRBV18 to TRBJ2-1; 8 nucleotides line up with TRBD2. Germline CDR1 is KGHSH and CDR2 is LQKENI. The CDR3 consists of 15 residues. The CDR3 DNA reads as TGTGCCAGCCCACCAGCTAGCGGGTCCTACAATGAGCAGTTCTTC. Protein product: CASPPASGSYNEQFF. Looking up the rest from reference TRBV18 and TRBJ2-1 gives the full variable domain: NAGVMQNPRHLVRRRGQEARLRCSPMKGHSHVYWYRQLPEEGLKFMVYLQKENIIDESGMPKERFSAEFPKEGPSILRIQQVVRGDSAAYFCASPPASGSYNEQFFGPGTRLTVL.

The chain has TRBV27 and TRBJ2-1; D possibly uses TRBD1 or TRBD2 (7 bases each). Trimming stripped 4 bases from V and 9 bases from J, with 22 bases between. Germline CDR1 reads MNHEY; CDR2 reads SMNVEV (reference sequence). The CDR3 runs 16 residues. CDR3 sequence reads: CASSSGQRQGGGEQFF. The CDR3 region has the DNA TGTGCCAGCAGTTCCGGGCAGAGACAGGGCGGGGGTGAGCAGTTCTTC.

CDR3 sequence (DNA): TGTGCCAGCAGCTTAGGGGGAGGAGAGACCCAGTACTTC. This codes for CASSLGGGETQYF. This rearrangement joins TRBV11-2 to TRBJ2-5; weak D call: TRBD2 (6 bases). The germline V gene has CDR1 SGHAT and CDR2 FQNNGV. The V end lost 1 base, the J end lost 4 bases, and 7 bases lay between the germline ends. The CDR3 spans 13 residues.

The chain recombines TRBV27 with TRBJ2-7; no clear D. The V end was cut by 3 bases, the J end by 3 bases, with 9 bases between. Germline values: CDR1 MNHEY, CDR2 SMNVEV (reference sequence). CDR3 length: 13 residues. The CDR3 reads CASSLASFYEQYF. The DNA of the CDR3 is TGTGCCAGCAGTTTGGCTAGTTTCTACGAGCAGTACTTC.

The table lists this clonotype with a few counts. The rearrangement links TRBV6-4 to TRBJ1-5; maybe TRBD1 (5 bases). V was shortened by 2 bases and J by 0 bases, with 14 bases between the two germline ends. CDR3 length equals 17 residues. The germline gives CDR1 MRHNA, CDR2 SNTAGT. The CDR3 loop reads CASSDRGRCYSNQPQHF. As DNA, the CDR3 is TGTGCCAGCAGTGACCGGGGCAGATGTTATAGCAATCAGCCCCAGCATTTT.

This clonotype was seen a few times. CDR3 in DNA: TGTGCCAGCAGCTTAACGCTTTTGGGTGGGCAGTTCTTC. Its translation is CASSLTLLGGQFF. The V gene is TRBV11-2, the J gene TRBJ2-1; D is ambiguous. V was cut by 2 bases and J by 12 bases, with 14 bases left in between. The germline V gene has CDR1 SGHAT and CDR2 FQNNGV. The CDR3 is 13 amino acids.

The V gene is TRBV28, the J gene TRBJ2-1; 8 positions agree with TRBD2. CDR1 is MDHEN, CDR2 SYDVKM, per germline. The CDR3 consists of 14 residues. V lost 5 bases to trimming and J lost 6 bases; unmatched junction nucleotides: 6. CDR3 sequence reads: CASSPLLAANEQFF. The CDR3 coding sequence is TGTGCCAGCAGTCCATTACTAGCGGCCAATGAGCAGTTCTTC.

The chain combines TRBV27 with TRBJ1-1; tentatively, D is TRBD1 (6 bases). V was trimmed by 8 bases and J by 1 base, leaving 11 bases between them. The germline CDR1 and CDR2 sequences are MNHEY and SMNVEV (reference sequence). This CDR3 contains 13 residues. CDR3 DNA sequence: TGTGCCAGCGCGGACAGACCGAACACTGAAGCTTTCTTT. It codes for CASADRPNTEAFF.